This TCR beta chain comes out of a study of T-cell memory formation after mild COVID-19. Looking at the study overall: In these data, TCR clusters were largely donor specific. Broader study findings: Chiefly within CM and EM were the contracting CD4+ clones; CD8+ ones were within EMRA. The appearance of some responding clones in pre-infection memory suggested that cross-reactive memory joined.

MiXCR was run by TCRdb on the 5' RACE reads, yielding one entry per CDR3 protein. The sample lists hundreds of thousands of distinct CDR3 sequences, 25% seen once, with around 13% in the top ten. This clonotype was recorded many times. Its antigen is unknown. The material sequenced was PBMCs or a T cell subset sorted from them (not recorded which). The receptor's source is an adult woman who had mild COVID-19 (a few samples of this study predate the infection). Cell type and time point are not known.

This CDR3 is CATSRQGRTDTQYF. The CDR3 DNA reads TGTGCCACCAGTAGGCAGGGACGGACAGATACGCAGTATTTT. The V call is TRBV24-1, the J call TRBJ2-3; D might be TRBD1 or TRBD2, each matching 5 bases. The germline V gene encodes CDR1 KGHDR and CDR2 SFDVKD. The germline V and J ends were trimmed by 6 bases and 3 bases, with 12 bases remaining between them. This CDR3 spans 14 amino acids.